The source of this TCR beta chain is a study of blood T cell repertoires in COVID-19. The wider study: Acute and convalescent COVID-19 samples came from the United States, Italy and Spain. PBMCs, B-cell-depleted T cells, or T cells were the source of the cDNA or gDNA that made up the material.

Germline V gene sequence: CDR1 MNHEY, CDR2 SMNVEV (reference sequence). The V gene lost 2 bases and the J gene lost 3 bases, with 11 bases spanning the gap. The CDR3 runs 14 residues. Generated by immunoSEQ multiplex PCR, the TCRdb table keeps only in-frame clones and is missing some. The sample holds 200,000 to 300,000 clones, around 85% seen once. Seattle's enrolled individuals joined amid active infection and were then monitored longitudinally. The receptor was isolated from a man aged 45 to 65 with COVID-19, enrolled during active disease. The chain carries TRBV27 and TRBJ2-7; a possible D gene is TRBD2 (5 bases). Sequencing input: peripheral blood. Here the CDR3 DNA reads TGTGCCAGCAGTTTAGCGGGTCGCGGCTACGAGCAGTACTTC. Translating it yields CASSLAGRGYEQYF.